This T cell receptor beta chain was identified during a study of blood T cell repertoires in COVID-19. Points on this clone: Other DNA sequences in the sample encode the same CDR3.

In the authors' methods: How many nucleated cells were present was estimated from reference gene primer amplification. Method: immunoSEQ multiplex PCR; TCRdb's copy keeps in-frame clones and lacks some. That table supplies the V and J calls and clone size; D and trimming were determined from the DNA. Of around 460,000 clones listed, about 90% were seen once; the top ten hold 0.7% to 1%. This CDR3 has 11 amino acids. Trimming pared 2 bases from V and 5 bases from J, leaving 3 bases between. Patients in Seattle were enrolled during active infection, then followed longitudinally. The clonotype originates from a man between 18 and 35 years old with COVID-19, enrolled during active disease. J is TRBJ2-5 and V is TRBV12-3 or TRBV12-4; no reliable D call. The material sequenced was peripheral blood. In DNA, the CDR3 is TGTGCCAGCAGTTTACAGGAGACCCAGTACTTC. Protein product: CASSLQETQYF.